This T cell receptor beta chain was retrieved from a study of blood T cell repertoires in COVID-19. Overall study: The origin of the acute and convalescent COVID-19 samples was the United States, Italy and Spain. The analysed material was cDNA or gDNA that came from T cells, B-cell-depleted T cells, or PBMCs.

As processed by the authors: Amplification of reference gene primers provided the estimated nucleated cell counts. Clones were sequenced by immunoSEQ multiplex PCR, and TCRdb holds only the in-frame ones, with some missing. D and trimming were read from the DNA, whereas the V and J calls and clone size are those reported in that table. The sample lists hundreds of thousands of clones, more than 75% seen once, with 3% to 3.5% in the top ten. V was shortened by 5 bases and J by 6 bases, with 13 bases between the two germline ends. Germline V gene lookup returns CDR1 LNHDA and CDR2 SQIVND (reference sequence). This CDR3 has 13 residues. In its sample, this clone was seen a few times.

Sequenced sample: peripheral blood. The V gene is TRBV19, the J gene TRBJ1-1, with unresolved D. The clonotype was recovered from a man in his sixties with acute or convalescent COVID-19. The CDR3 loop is CASSLSYLPEAFF. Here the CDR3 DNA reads TGTGCCAGTAGTTTGAGTTATTTGCCTGAAGCTTTCTTT.